The present entry profiles one T cell receptor (beta chain) with its context. The data originate from a study of early T cells in non-severe SARS-CoV-2 infection. There are 16 residues in the CDR3. V was clipped by 0 bases and J by 2 bases; unmatched bases: 7. Germline loops: CDR1 LGHDT, CDR2 YNNKEL (reference sequence). TCRdb redid the calling of the 5' RACE reads with MiXCR, one entry per CDR3 protein. This sample yields more than 45,000 distinct CDR3 sequences, of which 5.6% are seen a single time; 6.5% to 8.5% belongs to the top ten. This chain connects TRBV3-1 to TRBJ2-7, with TRBD1 identical over 7 bases. What was sequenced was whole blood. The source of this sequence is an adult who was a healthcare worker with PCR-confirmed SARS-CoV-2 infection or an uninfected control (not recorded which). This chain's CDR3 is CASSQEIGQVPYEQYF. Here the CDR3 DNA reads TGTGCCAGCAGCCAAGAAATAGGACAGGTTCCCTACGAGCAGTACTTC.